One sample yielded the 21 T cell receptor beta chains listed below, sequenced in a study of Graves' ophthalmopathy and Graves' hyperthyroidism. RNA transcripts were the source from which TCR beta CDR3 regions were amplified. Second-round multiplex PCR followed a first-round RT-PCR using HTBI primers. TCRdb reprocessed the multiplex PCR reads via MiXCR and lists one record per CDR3 protein. The table lists over a million distinct CDR3 sequences, approximately 35% of them singletons. The specimen was peripheral blood or thyroid tissue (not recorded which). The origin of the receptors is an adult man with Graves' hyperthyroidism.

This clonotype occurred once. A much larger clone lies a single base off, so this may be a read error. This chain links TRBV7-6 with TRBJ2-7, with no clear D. Germline V gene sequence: CDR1 SGHVS, CDR2 FNYEAQ. CDR3 size: 13 residues. The V end was cut by 2 bases, the J end by 2 bases, with 7 bases between. The CDR3 protein is CASSLWYAYEQYF. The CDR3 nucleotides read TGTGCCAGCAGCTTATGGTATGCCTACGAGCAGTACTTC.

This clonotype was found many times. V is TRBV6-5 and J is TRBJ1-5; 9 bases map to TRBD1. The germline V gene has CDR1 MNHEY and CDR2 SVGAGI. V lost 5 bases to trimming and J lost 6 bases; unmatched junction nucleotides: 2. This CDR3 contains 13 residues. The CDR3 loop reads CASSKDRGQPQHF. The CDR3 DNA is TGTGCCAGCAGTAAGGACAGGGGTCAGCCCCAGCATTTT.

This clonotype turned up a few times. One end of the junction does not line up with germline, which may come from a read error. The chain is built from TRBV7-9 and TRBJ1-1, with no clear D. CDR1 and CDR2 from the germline V gene are SEHNR and FQNEAQ (reference sequence). The CDR3 contains 15 residues. In DNA form, the CDR3 reads TGTGCCAGCAGCTTACAGACGGTAAGGCTGACTGAAGCTTCCTTT. It is translated as CASSLQTVRLTEASF.

Note on this clonotype: Since no conserved phenylalanine or tryptophan closes the CDR3, a read error is the likely cause. No DNA is shown, since the ends of the CDR3 on it are uncertain; the CDR3 is the one TCRdb lists. The chain combines TRBV6-6 with TRBJ2-6; the table's TRBD2 call for D was not verified on the DNA. The CDR3 has 11 residues if both end residues are counted. CDR1 and CDR2 from the germline V gene are MNHNY and SVGAGI (reference sequence). CDR3 sequence: CASNKPGTLSY.

This chain joins TRBV2 and TRBJ2-7; the D is unclear. V lost 10 bases to trimming and J lost 0 bases, with 10 bases between them. Germline CDR1 and CDR2: SNHLY and FYNNEI. This CDR3 is 12 amino acids long. CDR3 coding DNA: TGTGCCACCTCCACCACCTCCTACGAGCAGTACTTC. Its translation is CATSTTSYEQYF.

This clonotype appeared many times. The chain is built from TRBV10-3 and TRBJ1-5, with D perhaps matching TRBD1 (6 bases). This CDR3 spans 16 amino acids. The germline gives CDR1 ENHRY, CDR2 SYGVKD. The V and J ends lost 0 bases and 6 bases respectively, with 15 bases between them. The CDR3 sequence: CAISESRGGAGQPQHF. The DNA for the CDR3 is TGTGCCATCAGTGAGTCGAGGGGGGGCGCGGGTCAGCCCCAGCATTTT.

This clonotype was observed a single time. V is TRBV10-2 and J is TRBJ1-5; 7 bases are shared with TRBD1. Unmatched junction bases numbered 7, after V lost 6 bases and J lost 5 bases. The CDR3 loop spans 14 amino acids. The germline CDR1 and CDR2 sequences are WSHSY and SAAADI. CDR3 loop: CASSPGTDHQPQHF. The CDR3 DNA is TGCGCCAGCAGCCCCGGGACAGATCATCAGCCCCAGCATTTT.

As regards this clonotype: An end of the junction does not agree with germline; a read error may underlie this. The chain recombines TRBV5-4 with TRBJ1-2; tentative D call: TRBD1 (5 bases). This CDR3 comprises 14 residues. Germline CDR1 reads SGHNT; CDR2 reads YYREEE (reference sequence). The CDR3 DNA follows: TGTGCCAGCGGCTTAAGTCAGGGCTACTATGGCTACACCTTC. The encoded protein is CASGLSQGYYGYTF.

In the case of this clonotype: Given a much more abundant clone one base away, this may be a read error. The chain is built from TRBV15 and TRBJ1-3; TRBD1 matches 8 bases. V lost 8 bases to trimming and J lost 1 base; unmatched junction nucleotides: 4. The CDR3 runs to 14 residues. The V gene's germline CDR1 is LNHNV and CDR2 YYDKDF (reference sequence). The CDR3 loop reads CATGQGGSGNTIYF. The CDR3 DNA is TGTGCCACCGGACAGGGAGGTTCTGGAAACACCATATATTTT.

About this clonotype: This may be a read error: a much more frequent sequence differs by one nucleotide. Since the CDR3 does not end with the conserved phenylalanine or tryptophan, this likely comes from a read error. The chain recombines TRBV2 with TRBJ1-1; 7 bases are a match to TRBD1. The ends lost 6 bases at V and 1 base at J; junction bases unmatched: 8. This CDR3 is 15 amino acids long. Looked up from germline, CDR1 is SNHLY and CDR2 is FYNNEI. The CDR3 DNA reads as TGTGCCAGCAGGATAGGAGGGGGCCCGAACACTGAAGCTTTCCTT. Translated: CASRIGGGPNTEAFL.

V gene TRBV28 combines with J gene TRBJ1-4; a possible D gene is TRBD1 (5 bases). Germline V gives CDR1 MDHEN, CDR2 SYDVKM. V lost 3 bases and J 10 bases, leaving 18 bases between the germline ends. This CDR3 is 15 amino acids long. The CDR3 region is CASSLSAEDRGKLFF. CDR3 bases: TGTGCCAGCAGTTTGTCGGCAGAAGATAGGGGAAAACTGTTTTTT.

This clonotype showed up just a few times. The rearrangement links TRBV18 to TRBJ2-5; the match to TRBD2 covers 10 bases. CDR1 KGHSH and CDR2 LQKENI come from the germline V gene. This CDR3 contains 15 residues. Losses at the gene ends were 3 bases for V and 3 bases for J; bases not matched to a gene: 4. CDR3 residues: CASSPLSGRKETQYF. The CDR3 DNA reads as TGTGCCAGCTCACCCCTTAGCGGGAGGAAAGAGACCCAGTACTTC.

The chain is built from TRBV7-8 and TRBJ1-6; 10 bases line up with TRBD1. Trimming removed 5 bases from V and 7 bases from J; junction bases left unmatched: 11. Germline V CDR1 and CDR2: SGHVS, FQNEAQ. This CDR3 contains 17 residues. The CDR3 DNA reads TGTGCCAGCAGCCTCTGCGGGGGGACAGGGGAAAATTCACCCCTCCACTTT. It codes for CASSLCGGTGENSPLHF.

The rearrangement joins TRBV10-3 to TRBJ2-5; D is unclear. CDR3 size: 13 residues. Germline CDR1 ENHRY, CDR2 SYGVKD. V shed 6 bases and J shed 3 bases, with 11 bases lying between them. The CDR3 loop reads CAIRSNTEETQYF. Here the CDR3 DNA reads TGTGCCATCAGGTCTAACACTGAAGAGACCCAGTACTTC.

This clonotype occurred many times. The chain is built from TRBV24-1 and TRBJ2-2; the D is unclear. Germline CDR1 is KGHDR and CDR2 is SFDVKD. The length of the CDR3 is 12 residues. Trimming removed 10 bases from V and 5 bases from J, with 10 bases in between. The CDR3 protein is CATRTRTGELFF. CDR3 DNA: TGTGCCACTCGGACGAGGACCGGGGAGCTGTTTTTT.

This chain links TRBV5-4 with TRBJ1-2; a possible D gene is TRBD1 (6 bases). CDR1 and CDR2 from the germline V gene are SGHNT and YYREEE (reference sequence). The CDR3 spans 17 residues. V shed 4 bases and J shed 5 bases, with 24 bases lying between them. CDR3 DNA: TGTGCCAGCAGCCTTCCCGGGGATCGGGGGCGTGGATATGGCTACACCTTC. As protein: CASSLPGDRGRGYGYTF. The entire variable domain, with the rest obtained from reference TRBV5-4 and TRBJ1-2, is as follows: ETGVTQSPTHLIKTRGQQVTLRCSSQSGHNTVSWYQQALGQGPQFIFQYYREEENGRGNFPPRFSGLQFPNYSSELNVNALELDDSALYLCASSLPGDRGRGYGYTFGSGTRLTVV.

Written as DNA, the CDR3 is TGCAGTGCTAGACCTTCGGACAGGTCCTATAATTCACCCCTCCACTTT. Its protein is CSARPSDRSYNSPLHF. V usage is TRBV20-1 and J usage is TRBJ1-6; 7 nucleotides agree with TRBD1. From germline, CDR1 is DFQATT and CDR2 SNEGSKA (reference sequence). The junction had 5 bases not matched to a gene; V was cut back by 2 bases and J by 1 base. The CDR3 runs 16 residues.

The table lists this clonotype with many counts. V and J are TRBV11-2 and TRBJ2-5, with D tentatively TRBD2 (6 bases). Between the trimmed V and J ends, which lost 5 bases and 5 bases, there was a span of 15 bases. From germline, CDR1 is SGHAT and CDR2 FQNNGV. The CDR3 spans 14 residues. The CDR3 sequence is CASSTPSGRETQYF. Here the CDR3 DNA reads TGTGCCAGCAGCACACCCTCGGGGAGGGAGACCCAGTACTTC.

In this sample, this clonotype turned up many times. The V and J genes are TRBV29-1 and TRBJ2-2; 8 bases fit TRBD2. After removal of 4 bases from V and 8 bases from J, the junction contained 12 bases not matched to a gene. The CDR3 totals 15 residues. CDR1 and CDR2 from the germline V gene are SQVTM and ANQGSEA. The CDR3 reads CSVVPAGGSSGELFF. The CDR3 DNA sequence: TGCAGCGTTGTGCCCGCGGGAGGAAGTTCTGGGGAGCTGTTTTTT.

About this clonotype itself: The DNA is omitted, as the CDR3 cannot be located on it reliably, and the CDR3 follows TCRdb's listing. This chain links TRBV12-3 or TRBV12-4 with TRBJ1-2. The CDR3 extends over 17 residues, inclusive of both ends. The CDR3 is CASSSSVGRRTNYGYTF.

This clonotype was seen at least ten times. This chain links TRBV4-3 with TRBJ2-2, with D unclear. Germline V CDR1 and CDR2: LGHNA, YSLEER. The V gene lost 4 bases and the J gene lost 0 bases, with 15 bases spanning the gap. This CDR3 contains 17 residues. Written as DNA, the CDR3 is TGCGCCAGCAGCCCAAAAACACCTTACGCGAACACCGGGGAGCTGTTTTTT. Translated: CASSPKTPYANTGELFF.